This T cell receptor (beta chain) was documented in a study of cytomegalovirus exposure and HLA in healthy donors (dated by TCRdb to about 2017). In terms of the full investigation: In an earlier analysis of some 610 of the donors, roughly 300 Gb of sequence data and roughly 100 million unique TCR beta sequences from approximately 180 million T cells were reported. Alongside the repertoire data, information on donor age, sex, ethnicity and CMV serostatus was compiled. Because of strong linkage in the cohort, roughly five DR-DQ haplotypes were treated as single units for association and clustering. All discovery cohort repertoires had been generated using a single sequencing platform. To decide whether each TCR beta V gene segment behaved as functional or pseudogenic, an earlier analysis of 587 of the donors relied on high-throughput TCR beta sequencing. The aim of the study was to test whether cataloging public T cell receptors could identify signatures of past pathogen exposure. In the later analysis, no new phenotypic data were used to find candidate immune exposures; instead, reliance was placed on TCR beta sequences and their occurrence across donors. High-throughput TCR immunosequencing, statistical association of individual TCRs with disease status, and machine learning were combined to predict cytomegalovirus infection status. Among around 400 genotyped donors of the cohort, an average of roughly 230,000 unique TCR beta nucleotide sequences was sequenced per donor, of which about 19% were non-productive. Typing coverage differed by locus: A, B, C, DRB1 and DQB1 were typed in roughly 629-630 donors, DQA1 in about 500, DPA1 in around 580, and DPB1 in just under 480. A later analysis re-examined previously published TCR beta repertoires from around 670 donors and added high-resolution HLA genotyping to investigate patterns of TCR occurrence. HLA typing covered class I and class II loci at four-digit resolution. A later genetic analysis took genome-wide SNP genotypes for about 55% of the 666 donors and used that subset as a discovery cohort. Along with the roughly 670-subject first cohort, a separate validation cohort of over a hundred different subjects was used. Among the 398 genotyped donors, 81% belonged to the genetic ancestry cluster associated with self-reported Caucasian donors. An early release covering around 630 HLA-typed donors comprised roughly 300 gigabases of sequencing data and tens of millions of unique TCR sequences. Using immunosequencing, the study profiled T cell repertoires from about 650 subjects and related those repertoires to cytomegalovirus serostatus. Broad study findings and their caveats: A later analysis found that HLA-associated TCR beta chains were more clonally expanded and had lower generation probabilities than equally common non-associated chains. In a later analysis, TCR association rates were found to vary across HLA loci, with the most associated TCRs seen for DRB1 alleles and the fewest for HLA-C alleles. Three of the identified cytomegalovirus-associated TCR beta chains were confirmed in vitro to be specific for cytomegalovirus antigens. A later analysis found that most CMV-associated TCR beta chains appeared HLA-restricted, with HLA associations seemingly driven largely by CMV exposure. Only TCR beta chains were sequenced in this cohort, and the absence of alpha or paired-chain data limited detectable features. Sequencing depth was assumed to be roughly uniform across donors in the presence/absence analyses, though that assumption may not hold. The study gave a list of roughly 150 TCR beta chains associated with cytomegalovirus. Because some donors lacked HLA typing at each locus, the association tests relied only on the typed subset. Assigning TCR associations to individual alleles was difficult when HLA alleles, especially DR and DQ, strongly co-occurred. Most TCR sequences were observed very rarely across donors, whereas some public TCRs were present in many individuals. A cluster of highly shared sequence variants was judged likely to represent a technical artifact of the sequencing pipeline. Because counts were too low, 15 to 20 rarely observed V segments, including chromosome 9 orphons, were excluded from the earlier analysis of several hundred of the donors. The classifier was reported to diagnose cytomegalovirus status with high specificity and sensitivity in both the original cohort and the validation cohort. Some IMGT-functional V segments, including TRBV6-2 and TRBV6-3, could not be distinguished by the 87-base-pair reads and were therefore excluded. Linkage disequilibrium might explain the correlated functional status among segregating V segments, but an unknown experimental factor could not be ruled out. In a later analysis, several top co-occurrence clusters were reported to appear linked to parvovirus B19, influenza, CMV and Epstein-Barr virus. In a later analysis, 16,951 TCR beta sequences were associated with specific HLA alleles at a false discovery rate of 0.05. Compared with the 666-donor mean, donors in an Asian-associated ancestry cluster had fewer N-insertions in productive TCRs, according to a later genetic analysis. In a later genetic analysis, a missense DCLRE1C variant was associated with V-gene and J-gene trimming of TCR beta chains, and the association was replicated in an independent cohort. A further reported finding was that TCR beta sequences accurately predicted the HLA-A and HLA-B alleles for most subjects in the first cohort. According to the authors, the approach could potentially be generalized to other disease states and immunological phenotypes. CMV serostatus was the only immune exposure information available for the cohort. An earlier analysis of approximately 500 of the donors showed that most TCR beta V segments appeared in productive rearrangements either about 87% or about 30% of the time, which broadly matched IMGT annotations.

To prepare the library, the immunoSEQ multiplex PCR assay was applied. For the multiplex PCR, a mixture combining 60 forward primers for TCR Vbeta segments and 13 reverse primers for TCR Jbeta segments was used. Amplification of the CDR3 region of rearranged TCR beta genes was performed with a multiplex PCR assay on genomic DNA. Amplified TCR beta libraries were sequenced as 87-base-pair reads on the Illumina HiSeq System. Per the authors' processing: A later analysis counted tens of millions of unique TCR beta chains across the 640 or so repertoires, and some 11 million of these chains were shared by at least two donors. To remove PCR and sequencing errors, raw reads were error-corrected and collapsed into unique sequences using a nearest-neighbor algorithm that merged closely related sequences. V, D and J gene segments were assigned by aligning CDR3 sequences to IMGT reference sequences. Each retained sequence needed at least a six-nucleotide match to both a V gene segment and a J gene segment. A rearrangement counted as productive if the CDR3 had no stop codons and remained in frame with V and J, and every other rearrangement counted as non-productive. Following IMGT convention, CDR3 was defined as the stretch from the second conserved V-encoded cysteine to the conserved J-encoded phenylalanine. Sequences without an unambiguous match to a single V gene segment were excluded from the earlier analysis of 587 of the donors. In an earlier analysis of several hundred of the donors, V segments were called functional above 56.7% productive rearrangements and were called segregating when the between-donor standard deviation exceeded 5%. A statistical classification framework was developed to diagnose cytomegalovirus status using the catalog of TCR beta chain sequences. In a later analysis, TCR nucleotide sequences were compared against IMGT/GENE-DB human TR gene sequences so that V and J genes could be assigned. Using the TCRdist pipeline, a later analysis assigned CDR3 sequences along with most-parsimonious VDJ recombination scenarios. In a later analysis, each TCR beta chain was defined by its CDR3 amino acid sequence together with its V-gene family, and reads without a unique V-gene family were excluded. A later analysis removed 600 or so highly shared, low-generation-probability nucleotide sequences to deal with suspected cross-contamination and a sequencing artifact. A later analysis calculated a clonal expansion index for each public chain from normalized within-repertoire ranks of inferred template counts. Generation probabilities in a later analysis came from a VDJ recombination model fitted to out-of-frame rearrangements, and those results were checked against IGoR. A later analysis scored TCR-TCR, TCR-HLA and TCR-CMV co-occurrence with hypergeometric tests, applying a repertoire-size bias correction to TCR pairs. In a later analysis, false discovery rates were estimated by permuting HLA or CMV assignments 20 times. A later analysis grouped co-occurring TCRs with DBSCAN, adding TCRdist sequence similarity when clustering within HLA-allele-positive subsets. Repertoires with fewer than 30,000 or more than 120,000 public chains were left out of co-occurrence clustering, as were four to six repertoires with anomalous nucleotide sharing. Here the immuneACCESS table is served through TCRdb, limited to in-frame sequences with V and J called. Missing clones are a known gap in these copies; in checked studies unresolved V genes cover under half, and the rest lacks a known reason. V, J and clone size were drawn from that table, and D and trimming were deduced from the DNA. The sample table records 150,000 to 200,000 clones; approximately 85% of these occur just once. Of the sample, about a tenth falls within the top ten clones.

V gives up 0 bases and J gives up 6 bases, and the segment between their germline ends measures 14 bases. The germline V gene specifies SGHRS as CDR1 and YFSETQ as CDR2. From the cysteine through the phenylalanine, the CDR3 covers 15 amino acids. The only DNA kept is the CDR3, 45 bases in frame from the first base. The cohort consisted of more than 650 healthy bone marrow donors. Cohort members were all nominally healthy when sampled, although unrecorded immune exposures were likely present. The donor tested CMV seropositive, placing the donor among the 250 to 350 seropositive members of the cohort. A peripheral blood sample was provided by each donor, and peripheral blood mononuclear cells were used for TCR beta sequencing. Genomic DNA was extracted from the blood cell samples with the Qiagen DNeasy Blood Extraction Kit. About this clone: The target of this receptor is not known. Per-base quality was not reported, and no clone a single base away is much larger than it.

The receptor comes from a man aged 18 to 30 in good health and CMV-seropositive. Sequenced: PBMCs. Rearrangement joined TRBV5-1 to TRBJ2-3; D gene: possibly TRBD1, on 5 matching bases. The DNA is TGCGCCAGCAGCTTGGTTGGGGCACTCGCCGATACGCAGTATTTT. This codes for CASSLVGALADTQYF.